One sample yielded the 27 T cell receptor beta chains listed below, sequenced in a study of graft-versus-host responses after intestinal transplantation (dated by TCRdb to the early 2020s). No cognate antigen is known for these TCRs. Preparation of the library involved the immunoSEQ multiplex PCR assay. TCRdb's version of the immuneACCESS table is confined to in-frame rearrangements and falls short of the full clone set. An unresolved V gene accounts for under half of the shortfall where checked; the remainder is of unknown origin. This sample has 95,000 to 110,000 clones in its table, and more than 75% of those were observed once. The ten largest clones add up to about 1% of the sample. The time point tag for this specimen amounts to: cells obtained before transplantation from donor or recipient. The sample was unstimulated CD4+ T cells sorted from spleen or lymph node cells, taken before intestinal transplant. Receptor source: a human donor who received an intestinal transplant.

The genes are TRBV30 and TRBJ1-5; the D is unclear. CDR1 is GTSNPN and CDR2 is SVGIG in the germline V gene (reference sequence). The germline V and J ends were trimmed by 2 bases and 4 bases, with 15 bases remaining between them. There are 15 residues in the CDR3. CDR3 protein: CAWSPGSPQNQPQHF. CDR3 sequence (DNA): TGTGCCTGGAGTCCGGGCTCGCCCCAGAATCAGCCCCAGCATTTT.

The gene calls are TRBV11-2 and TRBJ2-3, with 9 bases lining up with TRBD2. V shed 5 bases, J shed 2 bases, and the junction held 5 bases outside the gene matches. This CDR3 has 15 residues. Germline V gene sequence: CDR1 SGHAT, CDR2 FQNNGV. Here the CDR3 reads CASSQAGGPTDTQYF. CDR3 sequence (DNA): TGTGCCAGCAGCCAAGCGGGGGGTCCCACAGATACGCAGTATTTT.

This rearrangement joins TRBV28 to TRBJ2-7, with D perhaps TRBD2 (5 bases). V lost 7 bases to trimming and J lost 1 base, with 11 bases between them. The CDR3 sequence is 13 residues long. The germline V gene has CDR1 MDHEN and CDR2 SYDVKM. This CDR3 reads CASNVGRSYEQYF. The CDR3 nucleotides are TGTGCCAGCAACGTGGGGAGATCCTACGAGCAGTACTTC. Full variable domain (remainder filled in from reference TRBV28 and TRBJ2-7): DVKVTQSSRYLVKRTGEKVFLECVQDMDHENMFWYRQDPGLGLRLIYFSYDVKMKEKGDIPEGYSVSREKKERFSLILESASTNQTSMYLCASNVGRSYEQYFGPGTRLTVT.

The chain recombines TRBV4-2 with TRBJ2-1; weak D call: TRBD2 (6 bases). The CDR3 contains 15 residues. The V end lost 0 bases, the J end lost 9 bases, and 15 bases lay between the germline ends. Germline CDR1 reads LGHNA; CDR2 reads YNFKEQ. The CDR3 spells CASSQDFGTVGEQFF. CDR3 coding DNA: TGTGCCAGCAGCCAAGATTTTGGGACTGTAGGTGAGCAGTTCTTC.

This chain connects TRBV7-6 to TRBJ1-5; 8 bases are shared with TRBD1. V dropped 4 bases and J dropped 2; count of bases not matched to a gene: 19. Germline V gene data show CDR1 as SGHVS and CDR2 as FNYEAQ. The CDR3 spans 20 residues. The CDR3 DNA follows: TGTGCCAGCAGCTATCTCCCGGGACAGGCGGGGGATTTGGGCAATCAGCCCCAGCATTTT. It yields the protein CASSYLPGQAGDLGNQPQHF. The variable domain in full, with the rest retrieved from reference TRBV7-6 and TRBJ1-5, is GAGVSQSPRYKVTKRGQDVALRCDPISGHVSLYWYRQALGQGPEFLTYFNYEAQQDKSGLPNDRFSAERPEGSISTLTIQRTEQRDSAMYRCASSYLPGQAGDLGNQPQHFGDGTRLSIL.

This chain's CDR3 is CASSQSQSGEPNQPQHF. DNA of the CDR3: TGTGCCAGCAGCCAAAGCCAATCAGGGGAACCAAATCAGCCCCAGCATTTT. The V call is TRBV11-3, the J call TRBJ1-5; perhaps TRBD1 as D (6 bases). CDR3 size: 17 residues. With 5 bases removed from V and 4 bases from J, the gap between germline ends came to 21 bases. Germline-derived CDR1 and CDR2 are SGHNT and YENEEA.

The sample holds a few counts of this clone. The rearrangement joins TRBV5-1 to TRBJ1-6; maybe TRBD1 (5 bases). Germline V CDR1 and CDR2: SGHRS, YFSETQ. Trimming took 6 bases from V and 8 from J, leaving 18 bases between them. CDR3 length equals 15 residues. The CDR3 region is CASKTNEGAHSPLHF. DNA for the CDR3: TGCGCCAGCAAAACCAATGAAGGGGCGCATTCACCCCTCCACTTT.

The chain has TRBV18 and TRBJ2-7, with TRBD1 matching over 8 bases. Germline V lookup: CDR1 KGHSH, CDR2 LQKENI. V was clipped by 2 bases and J by 5 bases; unmatched bases: 5. This CDR3 is built from 14 residues. The CDR3 nucleotides are TGTGCCAGCTCACCAAATACAGGGGGAAACGAGCAGTACTTC. Residues: CASSPNTGGNEQYF.

This clone was counted between two and nine times. The chain recombines TRBV10-2 with TRBJ2-2; 9 positions agree with TRBD2. Germline trimming cut 4 bases from V and 6 bases from J; bases unmatched to any gene: 9. Germline CDR1 and CDR2: WSHSY and SAAADI. The CDR3 loop spans 16 amino acids. Written as DNA, the CDR3 is TGCGCCAGCAGTGGAAATAGCGGGGGCCTATCCGGGGAGCTGTTTTTT. Protein: CASSGNSGGLSGELFF.

The chain couples TRBV10-2 to TRBJ2-3; the match to TRBD2 covers 13 bases. The V gene's germline CDR1 is WSHSY and CDR2 SAAADI. The CDR3 totals 12 residues. Trimming at V came to 8 bases and at J to 9 bases, leaving 2 bases not matched to a gene. DNA for the CDR3: TGCGCCAGCGGACTAGCGGGGGACACGCAGTATTTT. Its translation: CASGLAGDTQYF.

The chain links TRBV28 to TRBJ1-2; TRBD1 might be the D (6 bases). This CDR3 region has 16 residues. Germline CDR1 and CDR2: MDHEN and SYDVKM. Between the trimmed V and J ends, which lost 7 bases and 0 bases, there was a span of 18 bases. Written as DNA, the CDR3 is TGTGCCAGCACCCAAGGGGGGGGGCTAGCTAACTATGGCTACACCTTC. Its protein is CASTQGGGLANYGYTF.

The genes are TRBV4-2 and TRBJ2-3, with 8 bases aligning to TRBD1. In germline, CDR1 is LGHNA, CDR2 YNFKEQ. V was clipped by 1 base and J by 3 bases; unmatched bases: 9. CDR3 length equals 17 residues. The CDR3: CASSQASDRGTTDTQYF. The CDR3 DNA sequence: TGTGCCAGCAGCCAAGCGTCCGACAGGGGAACGACAGATACGCAGTATTTT.

The V gene is TRBV2, the J gene TRBJ2-5; 7 nucleotides line up with TRBD2. The V segment lost 2 bases and the J segment 4 bases; nucleotides outside the gene matches: 7. Looked up from germline, CDR1 is SNHLY and CDR2 is FYNNEI. The CDR3 totals 15 residues. CDR3 DNA sequence: TGTGCCAGCAGTGAAAGCTTGGGGGGGGGAGAGACCCAGTACTTC. This gives the protein CASSESLGGGETQYF.

The chain combines TRBV7-6 with TRBJ2-2; 7 bases agree with TRBD2. Per the germline V gene, CDR1 is SGHVS and CDR2 is FNYEAQ. Germline trimming cut 5 bases from V and 5 bases from J; bases unmatched to any gene: 5. This CDR3 is built from 14 residues. The CDR3 nucleotides are TGTGCCAGCAGCCGGCGGGAGAGTACCGGGGAGCTGTTTTTT. Translation: CASSRRESTGELFF.

The chain couples TRBV18 to TRBJ2-7; D gene unclear. V lost 3 bases and J 2 bases, leaving 14 bases between the germline ends. Germline V gives CDR1 KGHSH, CDR2 LQKENI. This CDR3 region has 15 residues. The chain's CDR3 is CASSPLWSGTYEQYF. CDR3 DNA sequence: TGTGCCAGCTCACCCCTGTGGTCGGGTACCTACGAGCAGTACTTC.

This chain connects TRBV7-2 to TRBJ2-7; the D gene is possibly TRBD1 (6 bases). Germline values: CDR1 SGHTA, CDR2 FQGNSA. Trimming took off 2 bases at V and 6 bases at J, with 11 bases between the two ends. This CDR3 is built from 13 residues. The CDR3 loop is CASSLPSGVEQYF. The CDR3 DNA reads TGTGCCAGCAGCTTACCCTCAGGGGTCGAGCAGTACTTC.

The rearrangement uses TRBV15 and TRBJ1-5, with TRBD1 matching 8 bases. The CDR3 is 16 amino acids. Germline assignment: CDR1 LNHNV and CDR2 YYDKDF (reference sequence). After removal of 4 bases from V and 5 bases from J, the junction contained 10 bases not matched to a gene. DNA for the CDR3: TGTGCCACCAGCAATTTTCAGGGGGCGCGGTATCAGCCCCAGCATTTT. This sequence encodes CATSNFQGARYQPQHF. The full variable domain, completed using reference TRBV15 and TRBJ1-5, is DAMVIQNPRYQVTQFGKPVTLSCSQTLNHNVMYWYQQKSSQAPKLLFHYYDKDFNNEADTPDNFQSRRPNTSFCFLDIRSPGLGDTAMYLCATSNFQGARYQPQHFGDGTRLSIL.

The CDR3 loop reads CASTPDRYGYTF. In nucleotides, the CDR3 is TGCGCCAGCACCCCCGACCGCTATGGCTACACCTTC. The rearrangement links TRBV10-2 to TRBJ1-2, with D unclear. V dropped 7 bases and J dropped 4 bases, with 10 bases sitting between them. Germline V lookup: CDR1 WSHSY, CDR2 SAAADI. CDR3 length: 12 amino acids.

The chain couples TRBV6-1 to TRBJ2-7, with D unclear. This CDR3 is 13 amino acids long. V was trimmed by 4 bases and J by 7 bases, leaving 14 bases between them. The germline V gene has CDR1 MNHNS and CDR2 SASEGT. CDR3 protein: CASSGVGRVEQYF. The CDR3, as DNA: TGTGCCAGCAGTGGGGTCGGCCGAGTGGAGCAGTACTTC.

The chain is built from TRBV29-1 and TRBJ1-1; D may be TRBD1 (5 bases). This CDR3 has 15 amino acids. V lost 6 bases to trimming and J lost 0 bases, with 17 bases between them. The germline gives CDR1 SQVTM, CDR2 ANQGSEA. This chain's CDR3 is CSVMGRMLMNTEAFF. The CDR3 DNA follows: TGCAGCGTGATGGGACGGATGTTAATGAACACTGAAGCTTTCTTT.

The chain employs TRBV5-1 and TRBJ2-1; tentatively, D is TRBD1 (6 bases). CDR1 is SGHRS and CDR2 is YFSETQ in the germline V gene. V dropped 4 bases and J dropped 2 bases, with 16 bases sitting between them. The CDR3 covers 16 residues. CDR3 region: CASSMGAGPPYNEQFF. The CDR3 DNA is TGCGCCAGCAGCATGGGGGCAGGACCACCCTACAATGAGCAGTTCTTC.

This sequence joins TRBV5-4 and TRBJ2-5, with D perhaps TRBD2 (5 bases). The V gene lost 4 bases and the J gene lost 1 base, with 17 bases spanning the gap. CDR3 length: 16 amino acids. The germline gives CDR1 SGHNT, CDR2 YYREEE (reference sequence). CDR3 nucleotide sequence: TGTGCCAGCAGCATTGGGCCCGGACGGGGCCAAGAGACCCAGTACTTC. Its protein is CASSIGPGRGQETQYF.

The rearrangement links TRBV5-6 to TRBJ1-2; TRBD1 matches at 8 bases. V was pared by 3 bases and J by 8 bases, with 0 bases of the junction left unmatched. Germline V gives CDR1 SGHDT, CDR2 YYEEEE. This CDR3 spans 11 amino acids. Here the CDR3 reads CASSWDRGYTF. In DNA, the CDR3 is TGTGCCAGCAGCTGGGACAGGGGCTACACCTTC.

The genes are TRBV7-9 and TRBJ1-4, with 7 bases aligning to TRBD1. The germline CDR1 and CDR2 sequences are SEHNR and FQNEAQ (reference sequence). CDR3 length equals 15 residues. V shed 5 bases, J shed 6 bases, and the junction held 9 bases outside the gene matches. CDR3 amino acids: CASSKGTARDEKLFF. The CDR3 DNA sequence: TGTGCCAGCAGCAAGGGGACAGCGCGGGATGAAAAACTGTTTTTT.

The CDR3 region is CASRSTSADTQYF. The DNA for the CDR3 is TGTGCCAGCAGGTCGACTAGCGCGGATACGCAGTATTTT. The chain has TRBV11-2 and TRBJ2-3, with 8 bases aligning to TRBD2. V shed 6 bases, J shed 6 bases, and the junction held 5 bases outside the gene matches. The germline CDR1 and CDR2 sequences are SGHAT and FQNNGV. The CDR3 is 13 residues long.

The chain links TRBV6-5 to TRBJ2-7; 13 bases are a match to TRBD2. CDR3 length equals 14 residues. Germline CDR1 reads MNHEY; CDR2 reads SVGAGI. The V gene end was trimmed by 5 bases and the J gene end by 6 bases; junction bases not matched to a gene: 4. The CDR3: CASSRTSGGGEQYF. CDR3 bases: TGTGCCAGCAGTCGGACTAGCGGGGGTGGCGAGCAGTACTTC.

The V call is TRBV28, the J call TRBJ1-2; D might be TRBD1 (6 bases). The CDR3 is 11 residues long. CDR1 MDHEN and CDR2 SYDVKM come from the germline V gene. Trimming shortened V by 8 bases and J by 3 bases, and 7 bases separated the two germline ends. The CDR3 bases are TGTGCCAGCGCAGGGGACTATGGCTACACCTTC. This codes for CASAGDYGYTF.